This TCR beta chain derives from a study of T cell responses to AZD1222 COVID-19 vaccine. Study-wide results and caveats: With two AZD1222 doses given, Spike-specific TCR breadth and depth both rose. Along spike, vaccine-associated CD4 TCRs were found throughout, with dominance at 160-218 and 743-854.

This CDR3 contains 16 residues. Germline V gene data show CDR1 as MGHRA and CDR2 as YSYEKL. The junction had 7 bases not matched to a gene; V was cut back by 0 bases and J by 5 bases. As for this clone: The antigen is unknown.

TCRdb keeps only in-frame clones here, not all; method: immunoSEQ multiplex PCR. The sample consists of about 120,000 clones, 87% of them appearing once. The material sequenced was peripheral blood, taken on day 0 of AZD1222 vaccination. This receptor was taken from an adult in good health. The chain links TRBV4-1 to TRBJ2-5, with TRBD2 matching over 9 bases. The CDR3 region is CASSQEGGGAHETQYF. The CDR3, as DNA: TGCGCCAGCAGCCAAGAAGGCGGGGGGGCCCATGAGACCCAGTACTTC.